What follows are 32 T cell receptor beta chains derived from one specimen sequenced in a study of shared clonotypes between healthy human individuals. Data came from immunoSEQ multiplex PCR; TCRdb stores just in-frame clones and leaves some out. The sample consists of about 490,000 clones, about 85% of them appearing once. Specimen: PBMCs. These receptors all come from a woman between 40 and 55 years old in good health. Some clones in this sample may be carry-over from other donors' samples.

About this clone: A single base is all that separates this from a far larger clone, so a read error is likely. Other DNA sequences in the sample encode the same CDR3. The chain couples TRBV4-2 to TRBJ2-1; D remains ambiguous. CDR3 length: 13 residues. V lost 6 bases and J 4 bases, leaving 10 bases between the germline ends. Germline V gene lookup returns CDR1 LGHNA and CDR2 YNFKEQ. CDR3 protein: CASSPQGYNEQFF. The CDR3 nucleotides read TGTGCCAGCAGTCCCCAAGGGTACAATGAGCAGTTCTTC.

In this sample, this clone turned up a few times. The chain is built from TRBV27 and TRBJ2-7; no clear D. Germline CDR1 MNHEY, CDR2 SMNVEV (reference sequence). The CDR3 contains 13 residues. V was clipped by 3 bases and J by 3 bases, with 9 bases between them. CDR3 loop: CASSLRLNYEQYF. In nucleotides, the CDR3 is TGTGCCAGCAGTTTGCGGCTCAACTACGAGCAGTACTTC.

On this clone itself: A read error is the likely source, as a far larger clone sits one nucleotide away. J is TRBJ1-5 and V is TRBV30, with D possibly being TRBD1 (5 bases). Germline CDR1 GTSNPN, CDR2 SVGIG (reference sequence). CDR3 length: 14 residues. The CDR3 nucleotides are TGTGCCTGGACTGACAGCGCCGTAATGCAGCACCAGCATTTT. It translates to CAWTDSAVMQHQHF.

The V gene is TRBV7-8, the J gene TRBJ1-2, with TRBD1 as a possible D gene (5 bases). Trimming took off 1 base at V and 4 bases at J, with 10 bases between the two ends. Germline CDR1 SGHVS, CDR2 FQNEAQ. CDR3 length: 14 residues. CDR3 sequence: CASSLGRQTYGYTF. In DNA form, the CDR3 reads TGTGCCAGCAGCTTAGGGAGACAGACCTATGGCTACACCTTC.

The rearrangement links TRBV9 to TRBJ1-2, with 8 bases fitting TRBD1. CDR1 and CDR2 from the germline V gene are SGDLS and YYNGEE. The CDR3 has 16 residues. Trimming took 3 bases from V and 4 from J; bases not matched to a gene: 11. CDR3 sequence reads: CASSAAGTGVIYGYTF. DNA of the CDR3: TGTGCCAGCAGCGCGGCAGGGACAGGAGTCATCTATGGCTACACCTTC.

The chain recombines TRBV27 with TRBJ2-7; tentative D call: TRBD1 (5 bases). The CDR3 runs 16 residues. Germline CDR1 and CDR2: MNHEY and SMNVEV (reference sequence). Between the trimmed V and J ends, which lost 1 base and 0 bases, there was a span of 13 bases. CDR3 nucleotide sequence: TGTGCCAGCAGTTTATATGGGGCCCTGAGCTCCTACGAGCAGTACTTC. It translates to CASSLYGALSSYEQYF.

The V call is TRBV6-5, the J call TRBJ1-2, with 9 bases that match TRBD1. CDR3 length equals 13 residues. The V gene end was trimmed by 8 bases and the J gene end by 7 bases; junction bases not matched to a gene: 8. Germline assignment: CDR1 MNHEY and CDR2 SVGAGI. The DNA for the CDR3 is TGTGCCAGCCACCAGGGACAGGGACTTGGCTACACCTTC. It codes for CASHQGQGLGYTF.

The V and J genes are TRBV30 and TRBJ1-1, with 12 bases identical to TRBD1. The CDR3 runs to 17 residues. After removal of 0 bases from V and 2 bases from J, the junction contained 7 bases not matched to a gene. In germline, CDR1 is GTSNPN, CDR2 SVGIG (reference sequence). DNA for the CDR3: TGTGCCTGGAGTGTACCCGGGACAGGGGGCCCTAACACTGAAGCTTTCTTT. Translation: CAWSVPGTGGPNTEAFF.

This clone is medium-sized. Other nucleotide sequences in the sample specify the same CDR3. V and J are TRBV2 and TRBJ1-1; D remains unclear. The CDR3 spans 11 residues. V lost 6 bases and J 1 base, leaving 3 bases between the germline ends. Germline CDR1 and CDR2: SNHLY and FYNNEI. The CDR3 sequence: CASRENTEAFF. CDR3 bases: TGTGCCAGCAGGGAGAACACTGAAGCTTTCTTT.

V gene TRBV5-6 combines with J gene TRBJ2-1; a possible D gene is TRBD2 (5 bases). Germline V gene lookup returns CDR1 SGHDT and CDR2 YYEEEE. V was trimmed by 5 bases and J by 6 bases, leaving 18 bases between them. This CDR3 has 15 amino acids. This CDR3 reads CASSLWSGGLNEQFF. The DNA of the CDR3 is TGTGCCAGCAGTTTATGGTCGGGCGGGCTCAATGAGCAGTTCTTC.

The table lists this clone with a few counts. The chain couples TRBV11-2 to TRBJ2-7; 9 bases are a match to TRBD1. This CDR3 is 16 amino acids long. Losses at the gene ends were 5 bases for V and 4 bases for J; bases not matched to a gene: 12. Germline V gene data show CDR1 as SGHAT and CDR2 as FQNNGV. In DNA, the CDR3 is TGTGCCAGCAGCGACTCCAGGACAGGGGTTGGTTACGAGCAGTACTTC. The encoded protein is CASSDSRTGVGYEQYF.

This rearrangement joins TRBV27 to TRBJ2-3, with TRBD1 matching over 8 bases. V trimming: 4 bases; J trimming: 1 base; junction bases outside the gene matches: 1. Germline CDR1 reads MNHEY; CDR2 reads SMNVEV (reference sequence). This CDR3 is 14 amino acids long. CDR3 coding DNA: TGTGCCAGCAGTTGGGGACAGGGCACAGATACGCAGTATTTT. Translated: CASSWGQGTDTQYF.

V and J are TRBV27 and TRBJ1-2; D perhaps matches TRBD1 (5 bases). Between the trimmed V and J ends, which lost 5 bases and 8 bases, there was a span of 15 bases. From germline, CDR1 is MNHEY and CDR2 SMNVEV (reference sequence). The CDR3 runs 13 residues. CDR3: CASSLPGGGGYTF. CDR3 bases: TGTGCCAGCAGTCTCCCCGGGGGTGGCGGCTACACCTTC.

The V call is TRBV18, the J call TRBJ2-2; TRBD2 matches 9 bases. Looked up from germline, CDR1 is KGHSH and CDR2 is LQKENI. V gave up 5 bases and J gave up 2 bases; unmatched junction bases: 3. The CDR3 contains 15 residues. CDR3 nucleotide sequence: TGTGCCAGCTCAGTTGGGACTAGCAACACCGGGGAGCTGTTTTTT. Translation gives CASSVGTSNTGELFF.

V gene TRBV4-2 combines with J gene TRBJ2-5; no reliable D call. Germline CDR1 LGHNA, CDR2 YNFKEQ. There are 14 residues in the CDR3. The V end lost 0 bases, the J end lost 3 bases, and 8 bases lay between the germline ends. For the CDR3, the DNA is TGTGCCAGCAGCCAAGAGCGACGAGAAGAGACCCAGTACTTC. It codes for CASSQERREETQYF.

The CDR3 DNA reads as TGCGCCAGCAGCTCGAGCGGGCGGAGCTCCTACGAGCAGTACTTC. Translating it yields CASSSSGRSSYEQYF. V and J are TRBV5-1 and TRBJ2-7; D perhaps matches TRBD2 (6 bases). Germline assignment: CDR1 SGHRS and CDR2 YFSETQ. The V gene lost 3 bases and the J gene lost 0 bases, with 13 bases spanning the gap. The CDR3 totals 15 residues.

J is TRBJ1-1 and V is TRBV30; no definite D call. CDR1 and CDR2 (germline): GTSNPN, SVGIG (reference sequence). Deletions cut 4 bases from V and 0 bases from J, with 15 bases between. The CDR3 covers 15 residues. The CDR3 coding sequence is TGTGCCTGGATGCAGGCGTGGGGAATGAACACTGAAGCTTTCTTT. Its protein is CAWMQAWGMNTEAFF.

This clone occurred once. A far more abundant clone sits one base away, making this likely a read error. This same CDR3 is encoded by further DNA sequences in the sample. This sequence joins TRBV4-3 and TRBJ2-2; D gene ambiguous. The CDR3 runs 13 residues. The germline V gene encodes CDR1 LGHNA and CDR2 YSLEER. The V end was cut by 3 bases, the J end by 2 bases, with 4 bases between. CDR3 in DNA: TGCGCCAGCAGCCAGAGAAACACCGGGGAGCTGTTTTTT. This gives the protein CASSQRNTGELFF.

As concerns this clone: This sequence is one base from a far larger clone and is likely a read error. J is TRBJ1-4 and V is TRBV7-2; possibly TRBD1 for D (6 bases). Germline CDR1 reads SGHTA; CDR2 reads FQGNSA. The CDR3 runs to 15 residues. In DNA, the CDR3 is TGTGCCAGCAGATTAGCGGGGGCGGGGAACGAAAAACTGTTTTTT. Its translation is CASRLAGAGNEKLFF.

The CDR3 loop is CASSVVLASSNTEAFF. Written as DNA, the CDR3 is TGTGCCAGCAGCGTAGTTTTAGCAAGCTCGAACACTGAAGCTTTCTTT. The chain joins TRBV9 to TRBJ1-1; D remains ambiguous. Germline loops: CDR1 SGDLS, CDR2 YYNGEE. The CDR3 is 16 amino acids. The V end lost 0 bases, the J end lost 1 base, and 13 bases lay between the germline ends.

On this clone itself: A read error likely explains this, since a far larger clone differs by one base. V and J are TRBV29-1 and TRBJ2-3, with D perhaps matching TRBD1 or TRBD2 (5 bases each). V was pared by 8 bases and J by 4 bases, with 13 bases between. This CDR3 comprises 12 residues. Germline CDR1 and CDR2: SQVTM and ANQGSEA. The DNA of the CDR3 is TGCAGCACAACCCCGGGGCCAGATACGCAGTATTTT. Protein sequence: CSTTPGPDTQYF.

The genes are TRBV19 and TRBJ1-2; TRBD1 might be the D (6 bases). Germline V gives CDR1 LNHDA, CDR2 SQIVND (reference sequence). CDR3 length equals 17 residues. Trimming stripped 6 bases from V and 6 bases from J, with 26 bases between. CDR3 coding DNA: TGTGCCAGTAGCGTACAGGGAACTGGCGGATCCGGTCATGGCTACACCTTC. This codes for CASSVQGTGGSGHGYTF.

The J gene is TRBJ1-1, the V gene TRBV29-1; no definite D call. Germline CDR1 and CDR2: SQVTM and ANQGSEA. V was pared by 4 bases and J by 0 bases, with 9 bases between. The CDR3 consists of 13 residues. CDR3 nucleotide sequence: TGCAGCGTTGGTAAGGGATTGAACACTGAAGCTTTCTTT. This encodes CSVGKGLNTEAFF.

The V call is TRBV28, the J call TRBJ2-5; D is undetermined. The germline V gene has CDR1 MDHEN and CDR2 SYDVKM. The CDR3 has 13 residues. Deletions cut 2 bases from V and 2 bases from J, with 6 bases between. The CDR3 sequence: CASSLPQQETQYF. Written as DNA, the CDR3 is TGTGCCAGCAGTTTACCCCAGCAAGAGACCCAGTACTTC.

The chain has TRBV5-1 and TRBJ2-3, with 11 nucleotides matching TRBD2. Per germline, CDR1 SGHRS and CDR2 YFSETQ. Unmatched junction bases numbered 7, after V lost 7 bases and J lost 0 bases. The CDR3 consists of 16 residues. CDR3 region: CASDLLAGGSTDTQYF. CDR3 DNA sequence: TGCGCCAGCGATCTGCTAGCGGGAGGAAGCACAGATACGCAGTATTTT.

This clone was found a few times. DNA of the CDR3: TGCAGTGCTGGACCCGATACGCAGTATTTT. Protein product: CSAGPDTQYF. The chain is built from TRBV20-1 and TRBJ2-3, with unresolved D. The CDR3 contains 10 residues. Trimming shortened V by 5 bases and J by 6 bases, and 6 bases separated the two germline ends. Germline V gives CDR1 DFQATT, CDR2 SNEGSKA (reference sequence).

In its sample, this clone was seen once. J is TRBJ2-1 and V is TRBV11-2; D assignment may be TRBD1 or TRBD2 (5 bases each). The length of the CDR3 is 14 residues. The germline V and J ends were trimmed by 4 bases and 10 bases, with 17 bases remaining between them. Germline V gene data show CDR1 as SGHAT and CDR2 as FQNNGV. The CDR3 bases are TGTGCCAGCAGCTGGGGGACCGAACTCGACGAGCAGTTCTTC. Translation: CASSWGTELDEQFF.

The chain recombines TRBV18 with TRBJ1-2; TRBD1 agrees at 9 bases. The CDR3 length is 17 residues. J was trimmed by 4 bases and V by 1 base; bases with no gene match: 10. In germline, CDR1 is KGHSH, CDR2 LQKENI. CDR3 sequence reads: CASSPRAGTGQGYGYTF. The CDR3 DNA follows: TGTGCCAGCTCACCACGCGCCGGGACAGGGCAAGGCTATGGCTACACCTTC. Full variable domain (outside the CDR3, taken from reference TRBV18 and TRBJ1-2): NAGVMQNPRHLVRRRGQEARLRCSPMKGHSHVYWYRQLPEEGLKFMVYLQKENIIDESGMPKERFSAEFPKEGPSILRIQQVVRGDSAAYFCASSPRAGTGQGYGYTFGSGTRLTVV.

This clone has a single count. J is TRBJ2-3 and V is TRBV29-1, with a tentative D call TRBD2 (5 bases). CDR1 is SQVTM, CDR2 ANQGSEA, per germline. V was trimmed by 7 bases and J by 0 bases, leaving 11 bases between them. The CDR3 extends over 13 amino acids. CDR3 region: CSALGGSTDTQYF. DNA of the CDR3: TGCAGCGCCTTGGGCGGGAGCACAGATACGCAGTATTTT.

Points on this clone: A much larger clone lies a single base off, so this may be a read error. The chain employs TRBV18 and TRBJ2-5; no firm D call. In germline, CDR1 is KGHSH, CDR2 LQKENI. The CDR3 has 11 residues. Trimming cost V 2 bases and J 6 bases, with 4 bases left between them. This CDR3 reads CASSPGQTQYF. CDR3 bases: TGTGCCAGCTCACCAGGGCAGACCCAGTACTTC.

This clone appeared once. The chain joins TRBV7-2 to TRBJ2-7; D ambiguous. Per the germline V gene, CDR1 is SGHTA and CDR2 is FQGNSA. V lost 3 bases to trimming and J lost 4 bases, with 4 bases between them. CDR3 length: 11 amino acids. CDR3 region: CASSFRYEQYF. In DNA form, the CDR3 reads TGTGCCAGCAGCTTCCGATACGAGCAGTACTTC.

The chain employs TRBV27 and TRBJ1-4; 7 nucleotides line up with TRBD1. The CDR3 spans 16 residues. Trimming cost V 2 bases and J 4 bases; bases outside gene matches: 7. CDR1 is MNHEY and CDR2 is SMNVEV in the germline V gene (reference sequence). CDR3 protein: CASSLRHRGLNEKLFF. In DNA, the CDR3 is TGTGCCAGCAGTTTACGCCACAGGGGCCTTAATGAAAAACTGTTTTTT.